A few counts support the clone carrying this T cell receptor beta chain. Its antigen is currently unknown. The data originate from a study of response to subunit inactivated influenza vaccine. General observations from the study: Authors suggested few new T cells are recruited by each seasonal influenza vaccination.

TCRdb reprocessed the RT-PCR reads via MiXCR and lists one record per CDR3 protein. The sample holds some 540,000 distinct CDR3 sequences, approximately 24% seen once. The data were also submitted as part of a second study, on T cells expressing NK-cell markers. That paper adds: Libraries used 5'RACE template switching adding universal primer site and UMIs.

The sequenced sample was CD4+ T cells sorted from PBMCs, obtained about 11 days after vaccination. This TCR was recovered from a man between 45 and 60 years old who received an inactivated influenza vaccine.

The CDR3 here is CASSLGTGTGGYTF. The CDR3 DNA sequence: TGCGCCAGCAGCTTGGGCACAGGGACTGGTGGCTACACCTTC. The rearrangement uses TRBV5-1 and TRBJ1-2; D may be TRBD1 (6 bases). From germline, CDR1 is SGHRS and CDR2 YFSETQ. The CDR3 spans 14 residues. V was pared by 0 bases and J by 7 bases, with 13 bases between.